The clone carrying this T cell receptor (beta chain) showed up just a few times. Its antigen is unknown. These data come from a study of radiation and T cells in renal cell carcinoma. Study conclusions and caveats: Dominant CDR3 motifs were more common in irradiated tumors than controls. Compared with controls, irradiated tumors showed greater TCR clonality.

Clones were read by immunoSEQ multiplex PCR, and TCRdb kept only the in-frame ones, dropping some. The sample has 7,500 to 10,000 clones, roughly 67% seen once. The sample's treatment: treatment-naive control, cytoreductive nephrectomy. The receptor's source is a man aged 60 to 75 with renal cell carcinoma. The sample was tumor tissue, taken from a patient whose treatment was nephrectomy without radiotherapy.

The CDR3 nucleotides are TGTGCCAGTAGTATACCGGGGACAGGGGGTAGCTACGAGCAGTACTTC. Translated: CASSIPGTGGSYEQYF. This chain joins TRBV19 and TRBJ2-7, with 11 bases fitting TRBD1. The V gene's germline CDR1 is LNHDA and CDR2 SQIVND (reference sequence). V trimming: 2 bases; J trimming: 3 bases; junction bases outside the gene matches: 6. The CDR3 sequence is 16 residues long. The variable domain in full, completed from reference TRBV19 and TRBJ2-7, reads DGGITQSPKYLFRKEGQNVTLSCEQNLNHDAMYWYRQDPGQGLRLIYYSQIVNDFQKGDIAEGYSVSREKKESFPLTVTSAQKNPTAFYLCASSIPGTGGSYEQYFGPGTRLTVT.